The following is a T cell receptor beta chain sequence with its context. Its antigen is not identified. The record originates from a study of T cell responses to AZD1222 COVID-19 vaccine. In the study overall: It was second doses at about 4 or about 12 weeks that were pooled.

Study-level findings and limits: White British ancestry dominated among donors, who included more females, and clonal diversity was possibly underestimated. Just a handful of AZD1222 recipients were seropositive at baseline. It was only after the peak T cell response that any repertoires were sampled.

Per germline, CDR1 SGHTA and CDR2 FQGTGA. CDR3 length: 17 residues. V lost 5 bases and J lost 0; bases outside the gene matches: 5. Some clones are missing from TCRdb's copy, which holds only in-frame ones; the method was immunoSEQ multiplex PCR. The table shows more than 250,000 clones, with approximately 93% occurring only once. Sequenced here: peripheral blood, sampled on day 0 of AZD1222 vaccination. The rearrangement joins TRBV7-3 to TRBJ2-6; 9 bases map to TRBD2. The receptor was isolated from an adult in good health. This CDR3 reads CASSHSGGPSGANVLTF. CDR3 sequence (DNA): TGTGCCAGCAGCCATAGCGGGGGACCCTCTGGGGCCAACGTCCTGACTTTC.